This T cell receptor (beta chain) was obtained from a study of tumor-infiltrating lymphocytes in primary liver carcinoma. The wider study: The study reported T1-T3 N0M0 tumors spanning 4.2 to 10 cm.

Overall study findings and caveats: Researchers found tumor-adjacent and tumor-blood pairs overlapped less than tumor region pairs. The study used bulk unsorted samples and so did not compare CD4+ and CD8+ repertoires.

A note on this clonotype: Its target is not known. A read error is possible here, since a much larger clone lies one base away.

The source of the blood RNA was unsorted whole blood, and germline DNA was extracted as well. A constant-region primer served to make TCR beta cDNA from roughly 500 ng total RNA. Libraries of TCR beta came from three nested multiplex PCR rounds with slightly modified ARM-PCR. TRBV1-TRBV30 forward primers paired with a C-beta reverse primer were used in the first two PCR rounds, which ran roughly 9 cycles each. TCRdb re-called the multiplex PCR reads with MiXCR, one entry per CDR3 protein. Altogether 150,000 to 200,000 distinct CDR3 sequences are present, 65% being singletons, with the ten largest covering 5.5% to 9%. Germline values: CDR1 MNHNY, CDR2 SVGAGI (reference sequence). The CDR3 runs to 16 residues. V shed 0 bases, J shed 7 bases, and the junction held 12 bases outside the gene matches.

The sequence was collected from a woman in her sixties or seventies with primary liver carcinoma and hepatitis B virus infection. Sequenced sample: peripheral blood. J is TRBJ2-7 and V is TRBV6-6; 7 bases agree with TRBD1. Written as DNA, the CDR3 is TGTGCCAGCAGTTACTCATGGACAGGCCCCGCGGATGAGCAGTACTTC. It codes for CASSYSWTGPADEQYF.